This TCR beta chain was profiled in a study of T cell clonality in common variable immunodeficiency. This clone came up many times. Most patients and controls had Caucasian heritage. Using immunoSEQ multiplex PCR, the repertoire was profiled, and TCRdb retains in-frame clones only, with some absent. The data list 40,000 to 50,000 clones, none observed once; about 10% falls to the top ten. Specimen: peripheral blood mononuclear cells. This clonotype originated in a person between 18 and 75 years old in good health.

CDR3 loop: CASKAGLRVGSNQPQHF. The part of the CDR3 DNA that was read is TGCGCCAGCAAGGCAGGGTTGAGGGTTGGAAGCAATCAGCCC. The chain is built from TRBV5-1 and TRBJ1-5, with D maybe TRBD1 (5 bases). The read finishes 3 residues shy of the CDR3 end, and the germline J gene is used to complete it. The CDR3 has 17 residues. The V gene's germline CDR1 is SGHRS and CDR2 YFSETQ. V was shortened by 6 bases and J by 1 base, with 20 bases between the two germline ends.